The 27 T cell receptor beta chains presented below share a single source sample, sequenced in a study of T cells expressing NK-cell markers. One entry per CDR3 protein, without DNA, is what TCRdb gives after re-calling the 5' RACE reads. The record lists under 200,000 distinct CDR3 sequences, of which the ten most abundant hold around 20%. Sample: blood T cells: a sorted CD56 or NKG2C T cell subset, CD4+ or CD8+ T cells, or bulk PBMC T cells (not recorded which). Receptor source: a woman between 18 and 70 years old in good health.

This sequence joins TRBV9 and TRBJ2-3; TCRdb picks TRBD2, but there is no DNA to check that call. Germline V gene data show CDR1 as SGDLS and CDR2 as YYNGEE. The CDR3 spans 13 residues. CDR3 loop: CASSPQVGDTQYF.

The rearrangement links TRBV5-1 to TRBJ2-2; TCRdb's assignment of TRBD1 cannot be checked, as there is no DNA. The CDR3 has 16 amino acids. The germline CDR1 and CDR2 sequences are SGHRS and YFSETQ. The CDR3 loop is CASSSVRGLDTGELFF.

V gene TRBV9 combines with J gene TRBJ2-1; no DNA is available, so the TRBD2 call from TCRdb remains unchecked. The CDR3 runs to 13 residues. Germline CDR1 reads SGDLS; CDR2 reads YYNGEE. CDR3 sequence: CASSVGTNNEQFF.

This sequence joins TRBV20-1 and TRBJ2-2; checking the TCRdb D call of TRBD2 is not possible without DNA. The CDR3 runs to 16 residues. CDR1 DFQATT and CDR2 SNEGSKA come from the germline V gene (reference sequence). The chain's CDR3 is CSVSGLAGSSTGELFF.

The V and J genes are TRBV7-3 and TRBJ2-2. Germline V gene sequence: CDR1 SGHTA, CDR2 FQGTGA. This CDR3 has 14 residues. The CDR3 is CASSLDLDTGELFF.

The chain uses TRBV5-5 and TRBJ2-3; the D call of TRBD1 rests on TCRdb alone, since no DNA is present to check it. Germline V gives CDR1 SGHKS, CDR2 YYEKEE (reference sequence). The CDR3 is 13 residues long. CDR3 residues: CATGTEGTDTQYF.

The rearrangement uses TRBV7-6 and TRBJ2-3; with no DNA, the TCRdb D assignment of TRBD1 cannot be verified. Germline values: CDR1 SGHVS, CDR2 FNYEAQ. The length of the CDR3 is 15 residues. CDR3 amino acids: CASSPPAGVPDTQYF.

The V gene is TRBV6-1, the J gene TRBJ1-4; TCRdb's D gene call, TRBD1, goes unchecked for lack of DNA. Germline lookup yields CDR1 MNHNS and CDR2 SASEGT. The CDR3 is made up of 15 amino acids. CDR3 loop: CASSEAPWGNEKLFF.

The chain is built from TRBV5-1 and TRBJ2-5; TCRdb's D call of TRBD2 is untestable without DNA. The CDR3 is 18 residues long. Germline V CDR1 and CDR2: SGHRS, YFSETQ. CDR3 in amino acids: CASSRRDSGLAGSETQYF.

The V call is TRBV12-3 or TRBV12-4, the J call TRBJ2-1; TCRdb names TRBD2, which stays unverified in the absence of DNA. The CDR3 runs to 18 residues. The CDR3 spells CASSPPGGSGGARNEQFF.

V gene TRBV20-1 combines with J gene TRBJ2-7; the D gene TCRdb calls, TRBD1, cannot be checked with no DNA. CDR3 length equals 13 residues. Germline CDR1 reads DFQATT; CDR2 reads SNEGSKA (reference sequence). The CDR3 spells CSALQGGGYEQYF.

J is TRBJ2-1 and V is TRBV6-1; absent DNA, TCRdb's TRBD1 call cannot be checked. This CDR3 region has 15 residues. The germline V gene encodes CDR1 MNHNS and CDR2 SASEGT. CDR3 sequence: CASSKLFGQVDEQFF.

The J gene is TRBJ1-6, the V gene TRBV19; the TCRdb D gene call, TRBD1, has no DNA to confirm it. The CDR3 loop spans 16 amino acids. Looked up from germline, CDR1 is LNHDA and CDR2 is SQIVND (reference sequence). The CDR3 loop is CASSPGQAGWYSPLHF.

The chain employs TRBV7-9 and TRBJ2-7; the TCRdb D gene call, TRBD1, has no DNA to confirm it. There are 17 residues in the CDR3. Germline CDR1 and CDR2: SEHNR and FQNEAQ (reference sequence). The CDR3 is CASSTLSGSAPSYEQYF.

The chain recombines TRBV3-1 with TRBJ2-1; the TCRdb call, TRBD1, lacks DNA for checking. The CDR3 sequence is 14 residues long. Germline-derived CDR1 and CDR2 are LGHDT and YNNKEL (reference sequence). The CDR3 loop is CASDRGGSYNEQFF.

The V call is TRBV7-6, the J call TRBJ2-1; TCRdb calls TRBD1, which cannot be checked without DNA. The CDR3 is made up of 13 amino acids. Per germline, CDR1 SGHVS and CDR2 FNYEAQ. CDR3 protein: CASSRGVYNEQFF. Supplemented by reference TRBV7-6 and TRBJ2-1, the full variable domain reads GAGVSQSPRYKVTKRGQDVALRCDPISGHVSLYWYRQALGQGPEFLTYFNYEAQQDKSGLPNDRFSAERPEGSISTLTIQRTEQRDSAMYRCASSRGVYNEQFFGPGTRLTVL.

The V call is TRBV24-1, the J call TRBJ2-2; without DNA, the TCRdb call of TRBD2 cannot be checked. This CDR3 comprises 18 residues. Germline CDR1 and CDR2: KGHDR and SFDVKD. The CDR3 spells CATSEPGLAVANTGELFF.

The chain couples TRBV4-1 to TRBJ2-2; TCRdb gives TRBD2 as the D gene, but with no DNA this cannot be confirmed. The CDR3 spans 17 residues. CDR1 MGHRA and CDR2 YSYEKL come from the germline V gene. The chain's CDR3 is CASSQRGLAEYTGELFF.

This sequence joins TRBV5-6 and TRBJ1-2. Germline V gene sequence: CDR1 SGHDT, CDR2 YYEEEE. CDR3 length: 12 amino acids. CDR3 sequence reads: CASSLTAGGYTF.

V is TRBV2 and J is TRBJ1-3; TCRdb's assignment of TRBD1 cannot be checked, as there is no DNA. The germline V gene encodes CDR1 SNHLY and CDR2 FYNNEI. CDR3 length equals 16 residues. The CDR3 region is CASRDRTGHSGNTIYF.

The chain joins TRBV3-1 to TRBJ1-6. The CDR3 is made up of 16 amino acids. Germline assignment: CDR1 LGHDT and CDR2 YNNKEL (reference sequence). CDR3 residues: CASSRREIGGGSPLHF.

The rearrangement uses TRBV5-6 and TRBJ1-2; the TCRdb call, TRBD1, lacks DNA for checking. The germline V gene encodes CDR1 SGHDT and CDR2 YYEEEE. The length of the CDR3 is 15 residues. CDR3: CASSPGQSYLYGYTF.

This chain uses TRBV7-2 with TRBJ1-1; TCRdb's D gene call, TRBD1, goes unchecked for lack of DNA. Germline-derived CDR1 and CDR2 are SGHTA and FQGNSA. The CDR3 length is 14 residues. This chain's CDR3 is CASSFRGRDTEAFF.

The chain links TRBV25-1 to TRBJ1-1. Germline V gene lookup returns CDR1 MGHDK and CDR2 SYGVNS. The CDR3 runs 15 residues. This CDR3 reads CASSDSRALNTEAFF.

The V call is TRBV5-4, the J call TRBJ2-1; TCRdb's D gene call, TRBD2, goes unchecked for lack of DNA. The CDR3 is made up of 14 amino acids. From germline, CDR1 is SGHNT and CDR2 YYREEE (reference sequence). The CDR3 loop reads CASRRESGNNEQFF. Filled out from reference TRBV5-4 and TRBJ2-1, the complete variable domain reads ETGVTQSPTHLIKTRGQQVTLRCSSQSGHNTVSWYQQALGQGPQFIFQYYREEENGRGNFPPRFSGLQFPNYSSELNVNALELDDSALYLCASRRESGNNEQFFGPGTRLTVL.

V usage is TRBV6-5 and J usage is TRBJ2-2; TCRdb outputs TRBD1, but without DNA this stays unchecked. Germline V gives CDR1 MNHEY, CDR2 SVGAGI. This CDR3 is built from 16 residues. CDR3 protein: CASSSRGIGNTGELFF.

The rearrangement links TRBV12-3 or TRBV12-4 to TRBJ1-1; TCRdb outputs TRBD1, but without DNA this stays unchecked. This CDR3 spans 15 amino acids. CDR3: CASSAQTGIRTEAFF.